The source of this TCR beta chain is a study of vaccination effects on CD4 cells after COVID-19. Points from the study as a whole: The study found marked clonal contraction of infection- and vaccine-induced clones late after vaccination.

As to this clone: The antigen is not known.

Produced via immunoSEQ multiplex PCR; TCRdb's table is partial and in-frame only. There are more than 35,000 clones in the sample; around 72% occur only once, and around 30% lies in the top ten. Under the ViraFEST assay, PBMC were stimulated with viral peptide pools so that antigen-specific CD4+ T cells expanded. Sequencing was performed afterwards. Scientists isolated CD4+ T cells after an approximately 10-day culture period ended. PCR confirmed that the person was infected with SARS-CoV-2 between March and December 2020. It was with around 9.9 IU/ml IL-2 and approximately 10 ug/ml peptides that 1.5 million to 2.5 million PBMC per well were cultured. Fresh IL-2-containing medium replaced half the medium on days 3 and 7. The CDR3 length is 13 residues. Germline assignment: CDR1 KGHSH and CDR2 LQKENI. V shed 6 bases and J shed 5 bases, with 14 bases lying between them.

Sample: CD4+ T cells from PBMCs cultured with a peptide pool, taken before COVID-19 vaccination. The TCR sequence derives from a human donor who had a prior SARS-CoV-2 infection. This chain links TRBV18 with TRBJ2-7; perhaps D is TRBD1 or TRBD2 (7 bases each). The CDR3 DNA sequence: TGTGCCAGCTCCCCAGGGGGAGGGCACGAGCAGTACTTC. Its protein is CASSPGGGHEQYF.